This entry features one T cell receptor (beta chain) sequence. The germline V and J ends were trimmed by 0 bases and 5 bases, with 8 bases remaining between them. This CDR3 is built from 14 residues. Germline CDR1 and CDR2: SGHRS and YFSETQ. Only in-frame clones appear in the TCRdb table, and some are missing; sequencing was by immunoSEQ multiplex PCR. The sample records some 150,000 clones, approximately 80% being singletons. The data stem from a study of blood T cell repertoires in COVID-19. This sequence joins TRBV5-1 and TRBJ2-2, with a possible D match to TRBD2 (5 bases). What was sequenced was PBMCs or T cells enriched from blood (not recorded which). The receptor's source is a woman between 40 and 50 years old who had recovered from COVID-19. The CDR3 protein is CASSLGGQTGELFF. CDR3 bases: TGCGCCAGCAGCTTGGGAGGGCAGACCGGGGAGCTGTTTTTT.